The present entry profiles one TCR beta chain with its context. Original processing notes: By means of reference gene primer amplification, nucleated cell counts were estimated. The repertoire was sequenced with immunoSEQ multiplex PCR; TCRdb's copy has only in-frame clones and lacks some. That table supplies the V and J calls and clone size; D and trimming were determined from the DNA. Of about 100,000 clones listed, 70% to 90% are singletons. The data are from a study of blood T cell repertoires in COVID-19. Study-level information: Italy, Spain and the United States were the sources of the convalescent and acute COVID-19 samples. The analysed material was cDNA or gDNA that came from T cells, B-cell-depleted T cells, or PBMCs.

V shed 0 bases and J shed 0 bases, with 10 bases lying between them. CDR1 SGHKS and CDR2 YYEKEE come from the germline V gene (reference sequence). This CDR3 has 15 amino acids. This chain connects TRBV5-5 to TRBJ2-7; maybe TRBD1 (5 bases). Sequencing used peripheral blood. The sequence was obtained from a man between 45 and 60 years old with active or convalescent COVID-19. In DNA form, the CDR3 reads TGTGCCAGCAGCTTGGCTGAGACAGCCTCCTACGAGCAGTACTTC. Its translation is CASSLAETASYEQYF.